The subject of this entry is one T cell receptor (beta chain). The data derive from a study of OX40 agonist ivuxolimab in advanced cancers. Study in general: Of mixed ages from about 23 to 90 and averaging about 56 years, the group was 65% to 85% male.

Repertoires were generated with immunoSEQ multiplex PCR, while TCRdb's copy carries only in-frame clones and drops some. This table has about 77,000 clones, 80% to 90% appearing once. In germline, CDR1 is SGHRS, CDR2 YFSETQ. This CDR3 is built from 14 residues. J lost 5 bases, V lost 0 bases, and 2 bases had no gene match. The sequenced sample was CD4+ or CD8+ T cells sorted from blood, obtained in a trial of the OX40 agonist ivuxolimab. V is TRBV5-1 and J is TRBJ2-5; 9 bases agree with TRBD1. The TCR sequence derives from an adult with an advanced solid tumor such as melanoma, head and neck, liver or kidney cancer. This chain's CDR3 is CASSLGDRAETQYF. The CDR3 DNA sequence: TGCGCCAGCAGCTTGGGGGACAGGGCGGAGACCCAGTACTTC. Full variable domain (rest looked up from reference TRBV5-1 and TRBJ2-5): KAGVTQTPRYLIKTRGQQVTLSCSPISGHRSVSWYQQTPGQGLQFLFEYFSETQRNKGNFPGRFSGRQFSNSRSEMNVSTLELGDSALYLCASSLGDRAETQYFGPGTRLLVL.